The TCR beta chain described here comes from a study of blood T cell repertoires in COVID-19. Between the trimmed V and J ends, which lost 0 bases and 7 bases, there was a span of 15 bases. The CDR3 length is 15 residues. The germline V gene encodes CDR1 LGHDT and CDR2 YNNKEL (reference sequence). Only in-frame clones appear in the TCRdb table, and some are missing; sequencing was by immunoSEQ multiplex PCR. The sample carries more than 200,000 clones, 80% recorded once. The sequence derives from a woman aged 40 to 50 with acute COVID-19. Material: PBMCs or T cells enriched from blood (not recorded which). The chain couples TRBV3-1 (or the pseudogene TRBV3-2) to TRBJ1-2; D not certain. Written as DNA, the CDR3 is TGTGCCAGCAGCCAAGAAAATTGGGGAGGAGGTGGCTACACCTTC. It is translated as CASSQENWGGGGYTF.